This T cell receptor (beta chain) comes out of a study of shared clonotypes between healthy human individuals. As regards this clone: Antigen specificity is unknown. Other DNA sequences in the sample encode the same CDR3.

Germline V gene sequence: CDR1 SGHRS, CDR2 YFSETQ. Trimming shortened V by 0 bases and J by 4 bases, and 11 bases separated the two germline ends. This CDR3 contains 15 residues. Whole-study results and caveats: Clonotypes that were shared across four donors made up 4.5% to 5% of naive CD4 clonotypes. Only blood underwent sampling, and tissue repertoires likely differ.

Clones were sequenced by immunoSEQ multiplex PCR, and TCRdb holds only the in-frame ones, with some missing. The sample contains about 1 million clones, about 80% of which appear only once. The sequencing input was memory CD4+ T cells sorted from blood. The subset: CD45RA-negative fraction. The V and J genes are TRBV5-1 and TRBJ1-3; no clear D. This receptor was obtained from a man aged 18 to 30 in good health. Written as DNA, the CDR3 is TGCGCCAGCAGCTTGGACGGGGATACCGGAAACACCATATATTTT. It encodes CASSLDGDTGNTIYF. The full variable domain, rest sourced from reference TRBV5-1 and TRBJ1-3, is KAGVTQTPRYLIKTRGQQVTLSCSPISGHRSVSWYQQTPGQGLQFLFEYFSETQRNKGNFPGRFSGRQFSNSRSEMNVSTLELGDSALYLCASSLDGDTGNTIYFGEGSWLTVV.